The clone carrying this TCR beta chain was picked up many times. The antigen is undetermined. The data originate from a study of T cell repertoires in cytomegalovirus infection. Study at large: Carrying CMV and the relevant HLA type showed in public TCR beta signatures. General study findings and limits: The cumulative frequency of public TCR beta families identified carriers of CMV plus the relevant HLA. HLA-C-restricted CMV clonotypes gave the most frequent clonotype in two of eight donors.

Germline assignment: CDR1 MDHEN and CDR2 SYDVKM. This CDR3 contains 15 residues. Unmatched junction bases numbered 8, after V lost 4 bases and J lost 4 bases. One entry per CDR3 protein results from TCRdb running MiXCR on the reads. Of some 300,000 distinct CDR3 sequences detected, roughly a tenth appear once; the ten largest clones hold about 2.3%. The TCR originated in a human donor in good health (CMV status not recorded). Some clones in this sample may be carry-over from other donors' samples. Sequenced sample: PBMCs. The chain recombines TRBV28 with TRBJ2-3, with 7 bases that match TRBD2. The CDR3 loop is CASSSAAGLSDTQYF. In DNA form, the CDR3 reads TGTGCCAGCAGTTCGGCAGCGGGGTTATCAGATACGCAGTATTTT. Together with reference TRBV28 and TRBJ2-3, the CDR3 gives the full variable domain: DVKVTQSSRYLVKRTGEKVFLECVQDMDHENMFWYRQDPGLGLRLIYFSYDVKMKEKGDIPEGYSVSREKKERFSLILESASTNQTSMYLCASSSAAGLSDTQYFGPGTRLTVL.